The next 26 T cell receptor beta chains were all read from a single sample in a study of shared clonotypes between healthy human individuals. Assay: immunoSEQ multiplex PCR; the TCRdb copy retains only in-frame clones and omits some. The sample includes more than 200,000 clones, 60% to 70% of them seen just once. Sequenced material: memory CD4+ T cells sorted from blood. As for subset: CD45RA-negative fraction. These receptors all stem from a man aged 25 to 40 in good health.

The V call is TRBV5-4, the J call TRBJ1-1; D perhaps matches TRBD1 (6 bases). The V end lost 3 bases, the J end lost 4 bases, and 13 bases lay between the germline ends. Per the germline V gene, CDR1 is SGHNT and CDR2 is YYREEE (reference sequence). The CDR3 runs 14 residues. CDR3 amino acids: CASSSGYRATEAFF. In nucleotides, the CDR3 is TGTGCCAGCAGCTCAGGGTACAGGGCCACTGAAGCTTTCTTT.

The V gene is TRBV19, the J gene TRBJ1-1; D is ambiguous. This CDR3 spans 15 amino acids. Germline V lookup: CDR1 LNHDA, CDR2 SQIVND (reference sequence). V lost 5 bases and J 0 bases, leaving 13 bases between the germline ends. CDR3 loop: CASSRSRTLNTEAFF. The CDR3, as DNA: TGTGCCAGTAGTCGGAGCAGAACTCTGAACACTGAAGCTTTCTTT.

This clone was seen only once. The chain carries TRBV6-6 and TRBJ2-7; TRBD2 matches at 9 bases. The CDR3 totals 14 residues. V lost 6 bases, J lost 0 bases, and 3 bases stayed unmatched. Germline CDR1 is MNHNY and CDR2 is SVGAGI (reference sequence). CDR3 in amino acids: CASRTSGASYEQYF. Written as DNA, the CDR3 is TGTGCCAGCAGGACTAGCGGAGCCTCCTACGAGCAGTACTTC.

The gene calls are TRBV2 and TRBJ2-1; D may match TRBD1 or TRBD2 (5 bases each). V gave up 3 bases and J gave up 12 bases, with 12 bases separating them. Germline loops: CDR1 SNHLY, CDR2 FYNNEI. There are 12 residues in the CDR3. In DNA, the CDR3 is TGTGCCAGCAGTGATACCTCCGGGACGCAGTTCTTC. It encodes CASSDTSGTQFF.

V usage is TRBV19 and J usage is TRBJ1-4, with D possibly matching TRBD1 (5 bases). Germline-derived CDR1 and CDR2 are LNHDA and SQIVND (reference sequence). V was cut by 4 bases and J by 6 bases, with 9 bases left in between. The CDR3 runs to 13 residues. CDR3 protein: CASSRQGHEKLFF. CDR3 nucleotides: TGTGCCAGTAGTAGGCAGGGCCATGAAAAACTGTTTTTT.

A few counts support this clone. The rearrangement uses TRBV29-1 and TRBJ1-5; 7 bases align to TRBD1. Germline CDR1 and CDR2: SQVTM and ANQGSEA. The trim removed 1 base at V and 1 base at J, leaving 4 bases unmatched. The CDR3 spans 15 residues. CDR3 protein: CSVEGNRGSNQPQHF. Written as DNA, the CDR3 is TGCAGCGTTGAAGGAAACAGGGGAAGCAATCAGCCCCAGCATTTT.

The chain links TRBV9 to TRBJ2-3; 7 nucleotides agree with TRBD1. Losses at the gene ends were 2 bases for V and 0 bases for J; bases not matched to a gene: 6. The CDR3 length is 16 residues. Germline-derived CDR1 and CDR2 are SGDLS and YYNGEE. The CDR3 DNA follows: TGTGCCAGCAGCGTGGGACAGATTACTAGCACAGATACGCAGTATTTT. It is translated as CASSVGQITSTDTQYF.

Concerning this clone: The junction departs from germline at one end; a sequencing error may be responsible. The V gene is TRBV7-9, the J gene TRBJ2-2, with D possibly called TRBD1 or TRBD2 (7 bases each). Germline V gene sequence: CDR1 SEHNR, CDR2 FQNEAQ (reference sequence). The CDR3 runs 15 residues. The CDR3 region is CASTSQGGNAGELFF. Written as DNA, the CDR3 is TGTGCCAGCACCTCCCAGGGGGGGAACGCCGGGGAGCTGTTTTTT. Supplemented by reference TRBV7-9 and TRBJ2-2, the full variable domain reads DTGVSQNPRHKITKRGQNVTFRCDPISEHNRLYWYRQTLGQGPEFLTYFQNEAQLEKSRLLSDRFSAERPKGSFSTLEIQRTEQGDSAMYLCASTSQGGNAGELFFGEGSRLTVL.

On this clone itself: This clone may be a read error of a much larger clone one base away. As DNA, the CDR3 is TGTGCCAGCAGCTTAGAAGGCGGGGAGCTGTTTTTT. It is translated as CASSLEGGELFF. The chain combines TRBV7-2 with TRBJ2-2; D is ambiguous. V was pared by 1 base and J by 7 bases, with 4 bases between. The CDR3 totals 12 residues. Per the germline V gene, CDR1 is SGHTA and CDR2 is FQGNSA.

This clone has only a few counts. The V and J genes are TRBV5-1 and TRBJ2-2; 9 bases are shared with TRBD2. Trimming at V came to 0 bases and at J to 4 bases, leaving 1 base not matched to a gene. In germline, CDR1 is SGHRS, CDR2 YFSETQ. The CDR3 spans 15 residues. CDR3 bases: TGCGCCAGCAGCTTGGAACTAGCGGGCACCGGGGAGCTGTTTTTT. Protein: CASSLELAGTGELFF.

The CDR3 region has the DNA TGCGCCAGCAGCCAAGTAGACAGGGACTTCTCTGGGGCCAACGTCCTGACTTTC. Its translation is CASSQVDRDFSGANVLTF. The J gene is TRBJ2-6, the V gene TRBV4-3; a weak D match, TRBD1 (7 bases). The CDR3 loop spans 18 amino acids. Germline CDR1 and CDR2: LGHNA and YSLEER. V dropped 1 base and J dropped 0 bases, with 13 bases sitting between them.

As concerns this clone: Other nucleotide sequences in the sample specify the same CDR3. The rearrangement uses TRBV4-1 and TRBJ2-7; no clear D gene. Trimming removed 1 base at V and 6 bases at J, with 7 bases between. This CDR3 is built from 12 residues. The germline gives CDR1 MGHRA, CDR2 YSYEKL. The chain's CDR3 is CASSQGGIEQYF. CDR3 coding DNA: TGCGCCAGCAGCCAAGGAGGTATCGAGCAGTACTTC.

The DNA of the CDR3 is TGTGCCAGCAGCTTGTCTAGCGGGAGTGTCAACGAGCAGTACTTC. Amino acids: CASSLSSGSVNEQYF. The V gene is TRBV7-2, the J gene TRBJ2-7; TRBD2 aligns across 10 bases. CDR3 size: 15 residues. With 3 bases clipped from V and 5 bases from J, the junction kept 7 bases outside the gene matches. Germline loops: CDR1 SGHTA, CDR2 FQGNSA.

The chain has TRBV5-1 and TRBJ2-1; no clear D. CDR1 and CDR2 (germline): SGHRS, YFSETQ. V gave up 5 bases and J gave up 6 bases, with 15 bases separating them. The CDR3 totals 14 residues. The CDR3 here is CASSPGPQGNEQFF. The CDR3 coding sequence is TGCGCCAGCAGTCCGGGCCCTCAAGGCAATGAGCAGTTCTTC.

Here the CDR3 DNA reads TGCAGCGTTGGACAGGGGGCATGGGCTAGTGAAGCTTTCTTT. Protein: CSVGQGAWASEAFF. The genes are TRBV29-1 and TRBJ1-1; 10 bases are shared with TRBD1. J was trimmed by 7 bases and V by 4 bases; bases with no gene match: 9. Germline V gene data show CDR1 as SQVTM and CDR2 as ANQGSEA. The CDR3 is made up of 14 amino acids.

This chain links TRBV27 with TRBJ1-2; D ambiguous. Germline V gene lookup returns CDR1 MNHEY and CDR2 SMNVEV (reference sequence). Trimming pared 3 bases from V and 0 bases from J, leaving 8 bases between. This CDR3 contains 14 residues. The CDR3 here is CASSFQGANYGYTF. In DNA, the CDR3 is TGTGCCAGCAGTTTTCAAGGAGCTAACTATGGCTACACCTTC.

Notes on this clone: Other nucleotide sequences in the sample specify the same CDR3. The chain couples TRBV5-1 to TRBJ1-1; D is unclear. The CDR3 is made up of 14 amino acids. Trimming removed 3 bases at V and 1 base at J, with 10 bases between. CDR1 is SGHRS, CDR2 YFSETQ, per germline. CDR3 in amino acids: CASSSLQPNTEAFF. The CDR3 nucleotides read TGCGCCAGCAGCTCCCTACAGCCGAACACTGAAGCTTTCTTT.

This chain connects TRBV4-1 to TRBJ2-5, with 9 bases fitting TRBD2. This CDR3 is 15 amino acids long. Per the germline V gene, CDR1 is MGHRA and CDR2 is YSYEKL. J gave up 2 bases and V 4 bases, and 5 bases lay outside the gene matches. For the CDR3, the DNA is TGCGCCAGCAGCCCCGGGACTAGCAGACAAGAGACCCAGTACTTC. This codes for CASSPGTSRQETQYF.

In regard to this clone: Other DNA sequences of this sample code for an identical CDR3. The V and J genes are TRBV11-2 and TRBJ2-1; a possible D gene is TRBD2 (5 bases). V lost 6 bases and J lost 5, with 11 bases in between. Germline V CDR1 and CDR2: SGHAT, FQNNGV. CDR3 length equals 13 residues. DNA for the CDR3: TGTGCCAGCAGTAGCGACGGACACAATGAGCAGTTCTTC. Protein sequence: CASSSDGHNEQFF. Based on the CDR3 plus reference TRBV11-2 and TRBJ2-1, the full variable domain is EAGVAQSPRYKIIEKRQSVAFWCNPISGHATLYWYQQILGQGPKLLIQFQNNGVVDDSQLPKDRFSAERLKGVDSTLKIQPAKLEDSAVYLCASSSDGHNEQFFGPGTRLTVL.

The V gene is TRBV7-2, the J gene TRBJ2-1; possibly TRBD1 for D (6 bases). V was cut by 5 bases and J by 9 bases, with 20 bases left in between. CDR3 length: 15 amino acids. CDR1 is SGHTA and CDR2 is FQGNSA in the germline V gene. The CDR3, as DNA: TGTGCCAGCAGCCGGGGACAACGGCTCATGGTTGAGCAGTTCTTC. The encoded protein is CASSRGQRLMVEQFF. Variable domain in full (rest from reference TRBV7-2 and TRBJ2-1): GAGVSQSPSNKVTEKGKDVELRCDPISGHTALYWYRQSLGQGLEFLIYFQGNSAPDKSGLPSDRFSAERTGGSVSTLTIQRTQQEDSAVYLCASSRGQRLMVEQFFGPGTRLTVL.

The chain joins TRBV5-1 to TRBJ2-3; 8 bases are shared with TRBD1. V gave up 4 bases and J gave up 6 bases; unmatched junction bases: 10. Germline assignment: CDR1 SGHRS and CDR2 YFSETQ. The CDR3 has 15 amino acids. CDR3 DNA: TGCGCCAGCAGCCAGGACAGGGTCGGATGGGATACGCAGTATTTT. Its protein is CASSQDRVGWDTQYF.

The sample holds one count of this clone. The rearrangement links TRBV28 to TRBJ2-7; D gene unclear. The CDR3 loop spans 16 amino acids. Germline CDR1 and CDR2: MDHEN and SYDVKM. V lost 3 bases to trimming and J lost 0 bases, with 15 bases between them. Here the CDR3 DNA reads TGTGCCAGCAGTTTTGAATTCCGGGTAAGCTCCTACGAGCAGTACTTC. It codes for CASSFEFRVSSYEQYF.

This clone was detected a few times. This chain links TRBV7-2 with TRBJ1-1; maybe TRBD1 (5 bases). The CDR3 consists of 14 residues. Germline V CDR1 and CDR2: SGHTA, FQGNSA. Trimming took off 5 bases at V and 6 bases at J, with 16 bases between the two ends. The CDR3: CASSQQADGAEAFF. In nucleotides, the CDR3 is TGTGCCAGCAGCCAACAGGCAGATGGGGCTGAAGCTTTCTTT.

This chain connects TRBV28 to TRBJ1-1; tentatively, D is TRBD1 (5 bases). The V and J ends lost 5 bases and 1 base respectively, with 5 bases between them. Per the germline V gene, CDR1 is MDHEN and CDR2 is SYDVKM. The CDR3 consists of 12 residues. CDR3 sequence: CASSQGNTEAFF. CDR3 sequence (DNA): TGTGCCAGCAGTCAGGGGAACACTGAAGCTTTCTTT.

This clone was found once. The V call is TRBV5-1, the J call TRBJ2-3; 14 bases fit TRBD2. The germline CDR1 and CDR2 sequences are SGHRS and YFSETQ. The CDR3 totals 19 residues. J gave up 0 bases and V 0 bases, and 6 bases lay outside the gene matches. CDR3 protein: CASSLEGTSGRWSTDTQYF. CDR3 sequence (DNA): TGCGCCAGCAGCTTGGAGGGGACTAGCGGGAGATGGAGCACAGATACGCAGTATTTT.

This clone turned up a few times. The J gene is TRBJ1-2, the V gene TRBV11-2; 11 bases line up with TRBD1. The CDR3 is 16 residues long. Germline CDR1 reads SGHAT; CDR2 reads FQNNGV. With V trimmed by 8 bases and J by 7 bases, 15 bases remained unmatched. This CDR3 is CASRNPYRDRGIGYTF. The CDR3, as DNA: TGTGCCAGCCGGAATCCTTACCGGGACAGGGGGATTGGCTACACCTTC.